The text below deals with one T cell receptor (beta chain). Antigen: not known. The sample originates from a study of T-cell reconstitution after alpha-beta-depleted transplantation in children. The study's findings and limits: Recipient T cells and thymic progenitors that survived were the source of the high TCRbeta diversity seen at day 60 in some patients. By about two months after transplant, alpha-beta T cells reportedly arose from several hundred graft clones that had expanded. Newly made T cells mostly supplied T-cell counts and diversity one year after transplant.

The library targeted TCRbeta and was prepared with unique molecular identifiers. MiXCR was run by TCRdb on the PCR reads, yielding one entry per CDR3 protein. Here the sample spans roughly 570,000 distinct CDR3 sequences, more than 20% being singletons. The CDR3 spans 18 residues. Germline CDR1 is LGHDT and CDR2 is YNNKEL (reference sequence). V was clipped by 0 bases and J by 2 bases, with 17 bases between them. The clonotype comes from a boy under two years old with Wiskott-Aldrich syndrome, due to receive a stem cell transplant. The chain uses TRBV3-1 and TRBJ2-1, with D perhaps matching TRBD1 (6 bases). Sample: PBMCs, taken before TCRalphabeta/CD19-depleted stem cell transplant. The CDR3 DNA follows: TGTGCCAGCAGCCAAGATTTATGGACAGCAGTGACCTACAATGAGCAGTTCTTC. It yields the protein CASSQDLWTAVTYNEQFF.